This entry concerns a single T cell receptor beta chain. Antigen specificity is unknown. This CDR3 region has 12 residues. CDR1 SGDLS and CDR2 YYNGEE come from the germline V gene. Trimming shortened V by 4 bases and J by 6 bases, and 10 bases separated the two germline ends. This entry belongs to a study of graft-versus-host responses after intestinal transplantation. Study-wide context: Recipients were given multivisceral, liver-intestinal, or isolated intestinal transplants.

TCRdb's copy holds only in-frame clones and misses some; the assay was immunoSEQ multiplex PCR. Among tens of thousands of clones listed, approximately 95% were seen once. Study conclusions and caveats: GvH clones were found in recipient marrow; some appeared first in ileum or blood.

This chain uses TRBV9 with TRBJ1-1, with D uncertain. The receptor comes from a human donor who received an intestinal transplant. Sample: unstimulated CD8+ T cells sorted from spleen or lymph node cells, taken before intestinal transplant. The CDR3 DNA sequence: TGTGCCAGCAGCCCATGGAGCCCTGAAGCTTTCTTT. It encodes CASSPWSPEAFF.